This TCR beta chain came from a study of vaccination effects on CD4 cells after COVID-19. Overall study context: The two convalescent patients provided samples 16 days and one week before vaccination. Points from the study as a whole: Convalescent patients were scarce in the study, and it lacked early post-infection timepoints.

After expansion with viral peptide pools in the ViraFEST assay, antigen-specific CD4+ T cells were sequenced. Upon completion of more than eight days in culture, CD4+ T cells were isolated. A positive SARS-CoV-2 PCR test fell between March and December 2020. It was on days 3 and 7 that half the medium was replaced with IL-2 medium. Comments on this clone: Its antigen is still unknown.

Clones were read by immunoSEQ multiplex PCR, and TCRdb kept only the in-frame ones, dropping some. The data show 20,000 to 30,000 clones, 78% seen once. The TCR comes from a human donor who had a prior SARS-CoV-2 infection. This specimen consisted of CD4+ T cells from PBMCs cultured with HCoV-NL63 spike peptides, obtained before COVID-19 vaccination.

The CDR3 region is CASSQSGGRNEQFF. CDR3 DNA sequence: TGTGCCAGCAGCCAATCGGGAGGGCGAAATGAGCAGTTCTTC. The gene calls are TRBV3-1 (or the pseudogene TRBV3-2) and TRBJ2-1; 8 positions agree with TRBD2. CDR1 LGHDT and CDR2 YNNKEL come from the germline V gene (reference sequence). The V gene end was trimmed by 2 bases and the J gene end by 7 bases; junction bases not matched to a gene: 4. The CDR3 covers 14 residues.